This passage covers 3 T cell receptor beta chains from one sample sequenced in a study of blood T cell repertoires in COVID-19. Assay used: immunoSEQ multiplex PCR; TCRdb lists only in-frame clones, some missing. The sample has about 300,000 clones, roughly 91% seen once; the top ten hold 1.8%. The sequencing sample was made of peripheral blood. Every receptor here comes from a woman aged 25 to 39 with COVID-19, enrolled during active disease.

The CDR3 DNA is TGTGCCATCAGTGAGTCGGCGGATGAGCAGTTCTTC. This encodes CAISESADEQFF. V gene TRBV10-3 combines with J gene TRBJ2-1; D gene unclear. Trimming pared 0 bases from V and 8 bases from J, leaving 5 bases between. The CDR3 is made up of 12 amino acids. Germline CDR1 reads ENHRY; CDR2 reads SYGVKD.

This chain links TRBV7-9 with TRBJ1-1; the match to TRBD1 covers 12 bases. The CDR3 sequence is 15 residues long. The ends lost 2 bases at V and 7 bases at J; junction bases unmatched: 5. Germline V CDR1 and CDR2: SEHNR, FQNEAQ (reference sequence). Here the CDR3 reads CASSLLGQGAVEAFF. The CDR3 DNA reads as TGTGCCAGCAGCTTATTGGGACAGGGGGCGGTTGAAGCTTTCTTT.

V usage is TRBV5-1 and J usage is TRBJ2-5, with no clear D. Germline values: CDR1 SGHRS, CDR2 YFSETQ. Trimming shortened V by 4 bases and J by 3 bases, and 13 bases separated the two germline ends. This CDR3 has 14 amino acids. In DNA form, the CDR3 reads TGCGCCAGCAGCGGCCGTCAAACGAAAGAGACCCAGTACTTC. This gives the protein CASSGRQTKETQYF.